A single sample is the source of the 2 T cell receptor beta chains below, sequenced in a study of T cells in Graves' hyperthyroidism and ophthalmopathy. RNA transcripts yielded amplified TCR beta CDR3 regions. The primer set for the first-round RT-PCR of the TCR CDR3 was HTBI. TCRdb reprocessed the multiplex PCR reads with MiXCR, giving one entry per CDR3 protein. The sample contains about 680,000 distinct CDR3 sequences, 35% of which appear only once. The sample comprised blood. The receptors here all came from a woman in her thirties or forties with Graves' hyperthyroidism.

The J gene is TRBJ2-3, the V gene TRBV20-1, with no clear D. Germline lookup yields CDR1 DFQATT and CDR2 SNEGSKA (reference sequence). Trimming stripped 6 bases from V and 1 base from J, with 14 bases between. CDR3 length: 14 residues. In DNA form, the CDR3 reads TGCAGTGCCCAATCGACCGGCGGCACAGATACGCAGTATTTT. Translated: CSAQSTGGTDTQYF.

The table lists this clonotype with many counts. J is TRBJ1-3 and V is TRBV25-1; D is unclear. Germline V gives CDR1 MGHDK, CDR2 SYGVNS. V lost 3 bases and J lost 8, with 11 bases in between. The CDR3 consists of 13 residues. CDR3 sequence (DNA): TGTGCCAGCAGTGACCTGACCCAGGACACCATATATTTT. It yields the protein CASSDLTQDTIYF.